These 10 T cell receptor beta chains were sequenced from one sample in a study of shared clonotypes between healthy human individuals. Sequencing used immunoSEQ multiplex PCR; TCRdb keeps in-frame clones, though not all of them. Of 800,000 to 1,200,000 clones listed, around 78% are singletons. Sequencing was done on a sample of memory CD4+ T cells from PBMCs. Subset reported: CD45RA-negative fraction. These receptors all stem from a man between 18 and 29 years old in good health. Some clones in this sample may be carry-over from other donors' samples.

This clone appeared once. The gene calls are TRBV6-6 and TRBJ1-1, with a tentative D call TRBD1 (5 bases). The CDR3 consists of 13 residues. Deletions cut 5 bases from V and 6 bases from J, with 13 bases between. Germline CDR1 MNHNY, CDR2 SVGAGI (reference sequence). CDR3 loop: CASSAYTGAEAFF. Written as DNA, the CDR3 is TGTGCCAGCAGTGCCTACACAGGAGCTGAAGCTTTCTTT.

The rearrangement joins TRBV28 to TRBJ1-2; 8 bases line up with TRBD1. Looked up from germline, CDR1 is MDHEN and CDR2 is SYDVKM. The V and J ends lost 2 bases and 4 bases, in that order; junction bases with no gene match: 6. The CDR3 covers 15 residues. CDR3 in amino acids: CASSLSRDRSYGYTF. The CDR3 region has the DNA TGTGCCAGCAGTTTAAGCCGGGACAGGAGCTATGGCTACACCTTC.

The rearrangement uses TRBV11-2 and TRBJ2-1, with 7 positions matching TRBD2. In germline, CDR1 is SGHAT, CDR2 FQNNGV. The CDR3 covers 13 residues. The trim removed 0 bases at V and 12 bases at J, leaving 5 bases unmatched. The CDR3 here is CASSLDRASGQFF. DNA of the CDR3: TGTGCCAGCAGCTTAGATAGGGCTAGCGGGCAGTTCTTC.

Of note for this clone: This same CDR3 is encoded by further DNA sequences in the sample. This rearrangement joins TRBV10-3 to TRBJ2-7, with a possible D match to TRBD1 (6 bases). The V gene lost 3 bases and the J gene lost 3 bases, with 6 bases spanning the gap. The CDR3 has 12 residues. CDR1 ENHRY and CDR2 SYGVKD come from the germline V gene. CDR3 in amino acids: CAISEQGYEQYF. The DNA of the CDR3 is TGTGCCATCAGTGAACAGGGCTACGAGCAGTACTTC.

This chain connects TRBV30 to TRBJ2-3; 7 bases agree with TRBD2. Germline lookup yields CDR1 GTSNPN and CDR2 SVGIG (reference sequence). CDR3 length: 16 residues. Germline trimming cut 3 bases from V and 4 bases from J; bases unmatched to any gene: 13. The CDR3 spells CAWRGKRGGSPDTQYF. DNA for the CDR3: TGTGCCTGGAGAGGAAAGAGAGGCGGGAGCCCAGATACGCAGTATTTT.

This clone was found a few times. The chain carries TRBV6-5 and TRBJ1-4, with 9 bases matching TRBD1. The germline gives CDR1 MNHEY, CDR2 SVGAGI. With V trimmed by 0 bases and J by 8 bases, 4 bases remained unmatched. This CDR3 is 15 amino acids long. The CDR3 DNA reads as TGTGCCAGCAGTTACTCGGGGACAGGGAGGGAAAAACTGTTTTTT. Protein sequence: CASSYSGTGREKLFF.

The chain couples TRBV4-1 to TRBJ1-3; D possibly corresponds to TRBD1 (6 bases). The CDR3 spans 19 residues. V gave up 2 bases and J gave up 4 bases, with 24 bases separating them. CDR1 is MGHRA and CDR2 is YSYEKL in the germline V gene. The CDR3 reads CASSQPTRGGSSGGNTIYF. The CDR3 region has the DNA TGCGCCAGCAGCCAACCAACCAGGGGCGGGTCCTCGGGAGGAAACACCATATATTTT.

This sequence joins TRBV5-1 and TRBJ1-1, with D unresolved. The CDR3 covers 15 residues. With 2 bases removed from V and 4 bases from J, the gap between germline ends came to 15 bases. CDR1 is SGHRS and CDR2 is YFSETQ in the germline V gene. The DNA of the CDR3 is TGCGCCAGCAGCTTTAACGGACTGTCTAGCACTGAAGCTTTCTTT. Protein sequence: CASSFNGLSSTEAFF.

A note on this clone: One junction end does not reproduce the germline sequence, and a read error may be involved. This chain uses TRBV27 with TRBJ2-2; 8 nucleotides match TRBD2. The germline CDR1 and CDR2 sequences are MNHEY and SMNVEV (reference sequence). CDR3 size: 16 residues. CDR3 in amino acids: CASTFWYSSGSGELFF. As DNA, the CDR3 is TGTGCCAGCACCTTCTGGTACTCTAGCGGGTCCGGAGAGCTGTTTTTT.

The CDR3 coding sequence is TGTGCCAGCAGCCCCCCCCGGGACAGGGGCACAGATACGCAGTATTTT. It translates to CASSPPRDRGTDTQYF. The chain has TRBV7-2 and TRBJ2-3; 9 nucleotides match TRBD1. CDR1 is SGHTA and CDR2 is FQGNSA in the germline V gene. J gave up 1 base and V 5 bases, and 7 bases lay outside the gene matches. The CDR3 is made up of 16 amino acids.